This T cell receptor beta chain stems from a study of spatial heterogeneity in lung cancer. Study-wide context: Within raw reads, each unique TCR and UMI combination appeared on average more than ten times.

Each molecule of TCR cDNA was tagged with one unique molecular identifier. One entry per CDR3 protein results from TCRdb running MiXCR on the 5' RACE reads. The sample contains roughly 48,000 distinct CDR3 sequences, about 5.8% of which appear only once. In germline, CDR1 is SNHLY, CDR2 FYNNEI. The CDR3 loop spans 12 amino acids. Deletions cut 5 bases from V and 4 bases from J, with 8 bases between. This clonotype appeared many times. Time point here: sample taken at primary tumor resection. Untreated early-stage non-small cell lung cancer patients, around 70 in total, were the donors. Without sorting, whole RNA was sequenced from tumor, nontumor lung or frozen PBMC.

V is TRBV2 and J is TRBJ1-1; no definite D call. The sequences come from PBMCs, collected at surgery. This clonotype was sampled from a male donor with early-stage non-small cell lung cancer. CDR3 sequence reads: CASSPLSTEAFF. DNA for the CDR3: TGTGCCAGCAGTCCCTTAAGCACTGAAGCTTTCTTT.